Each of the 25 T cell receptor beta chains below was sequenced from the same sample in a study of identical twins (TCRdb year 2016). Library preparation employed 5' RACE. Sequenced using an Illumina HiSeq 2000. TCRdb ran its own pipeline on the public reads, namely fastp trimming at Q25 and MiXCR clone calling, and kept in-frame beta chains. Every CDR3 protein is listed once, alongside the most common genes and DNA of its rows. Here the sample has roughly 490,000 distinct CDR3 sequences; around an eighth occur a single time. Approximately 0.98% of the sample belongs to the ten largest clones. The data were also submitted as part of a second study, on yellow fever vaccine responses in identical twins.

Sequencing was done on a sample of CD4+ T cells sorted from blood. The receptor source for this set is a woman under 30 in good health.

This rearrangement joins TRBV5-6 to TRBJ2-6; D is possibly TRBD2 (6 bases). The ends were cut back, 1 base at V and 3 bases at J, with 17 bases in the middle. The germline V gene encodes CDR1 SGHDT and CDR2 YYEEEE. The length of the CDR3 is 18 residues. The CDR3 DNA sequence: TGTGCCAGCAGCTTGTTCGTAGCGCGGGATCGTGGGGCCAACGTCCTGACTTTC. It is translated as CASSLFVARDRGANVLTF.

CDR3 DNA sequence: TGCAGTGCTAGACGGACTGACTATGGCTACACCTTC. This sequence encodes CSARRTDYGYTF. J is TRBJ1-2 and V is TRBV20-1; D call uncertain. This CDR3 has 12 amino acids. CDR1 DFQATT and CDR2 SNEGSKA come from the germline V gene (reference sequence). With 2 bases removed from V and 3 bases from J, the gap between germline ends came to 7 bases.

This clonotype has ten or more counts. The rearrangement links TRBV9 to TRBJ2-2; 9 bases line up with TRBD2. Trimming cost V 1 base and J 2 bases; bases outside gene matches: 6. The CDR3 is 17 amino acids. In germline, CDR1 is SGDLS, CDR2 YYNGEE. The CDR3 DNA sequence: TGTGCCAGCAGCGTACTTCAAGGGACTAGCAACACCGGGGAGCTGTTTTTT. Its translation: CASSVLQGTSNTGELFF.

The genes are TRBV11-2 and TRBJ2-3; D perhaps matches TRBD2 (6 bases). The CDR3 length is 15 residues. V gave up 0 bases and J gave up 5 bases, with 12 bases separating them. Germline V gives CDR1 SGHAT, CDR2 FQNNGV. The CDR3 is CASSLEAGYLDTQYF. The DNA of the CDR3 is TGTGCCAGCAGCTTAGAGGCGGGATACTTAGATACGCAGTATTTT.

The J gene is TRBJ2-7, the V gene TRBV28; tentatively, D is TRBD2 (5 bases). The V gene lost 7 bases and the J gene lost 3 bases, with 22 bases spanning the gap. This CDR3 has 16 amino acids. The germline gives CDR1 MDHEN, CDR2 SYDVKM. The CDR3 DNA reads as TGTGCCAGCATCCCCCGGGCGGGCAGGCCCGACTACGAGCAGTACTTC. As protein: CASIPRAGRPDYEQYF.

This clonotype occurred many times. The chain combines TRBV5-1 with TRBJ2-3, with D uncertain. CDR3 length: 12 residues. Germline-derived CDR1 and CDR2 are SGHRS and YFSETQ. V lost 2 bases, J lost 4 bases, and 5 bases lay in between. The CDR3 nucleotides read TGCGCCAGCAGCTTCGGCCCAGATACGCAGTATTTT. Protein sequence: CASSFGPDTQYF.

Only a few counts were recorded for this clonotype. The chain is built from TRBV5-1 and TRBJ2-7; D is possibly TRBD2 (7 bases). This CDR3 is built from 15 residues. The ends were cut back, 0 bases at V and 0 bases at J, with 10 bases in the middle. From germline, CDR1 is SGHRS and CDR2 YFSETQ. The CDR3 nucleotides read TGCGCCAGCAGCTTGGTAGGGGGGGCCTCCTACGAGCAGTACTTC. Translating gives CASSLVGGASYEQYF.

This clonotype appeared many times. The rearrangement joins TRBV12-3 or TRBV12-4 to TRBJ1-6, with 9 positions matching TRBD1. The CDR3 spans 17 residues. J was trimmed by 7 bases and V by 1 base; bases with no gene match: 8. CDR3 sequence: CASSLDRGPLRNSPLHF. CDR3 nucleotides: TGTGCCAGCAGTTTAGACAGGGGGCCGTTGAGAAATTCACCCCTCCACTTT.

This clonotype was observed at least ten times. The DNA of the CDR3 is TGCGCCAGCAGCCAACGAACGGAAGAGACCCAGTACTTC. Amino acids: CASSQRTEETQYF. The rearrangement uses TRBV4-1 and TRBJ2-5; D unclear. The V end was cut by 2 bases, the J end by 3 bases, with 7 bases between. This CDR3 has 13 residues. CDR1 MGHRA and CDR2 YSYEKL come from the germline V gene.

This clonotype was picked up a small number of times. V gene TRBV29-1 combines with J gene TRBJ2-6; no firm D call. The CDR3 extends over 14 amino acids. V shed 5 bases and J shed 0 bases, with 8 bases lying between them. From germline, CDR1 is SQVTM and CDR2 ANQGSEA. CDR3 loop: CSVIIGSGANVLTF. CDR3 in DNA: TGCAGCGTTATCATCGGCTCTGGGGCCAACGTCCTGACTTTC.

This clonotype came up a few times. J is TRBJ2-4 and V is TRBV20-1; a possible D gene is TRBD2 (6 bases). V lost 4 bases, J lost 0 bases, and 13 bases lay in between. CDR1 is DFQATT and CDR2 is SNEGSKA in the germline V gene (reference sequence). The CDR3 has 15 amino acids. The CDR3 DNA sequence: TGCAGTGCTAACCGTGGGGGGATAGCCAAAAACATTCAGTACTTC. Translated, it gives CSANRGGIAKNIQYF.

The chain couples TRBV4-2 to TRBJ2-5; 7 nucleotides line up with TRBD1. CDR3 length: 18 residues. With 1 base clipped from V and 4 bases from J, the junction kept 15 bases outside the gene matches. The germline gives CDR1 LGHNA, CDR2 YNFKEQ. CDR3 sequence: CASSQAARGNAQAETQYF. The CDR3, as DNA: TGTGCCAGCAGCCAAGCGGCCAGGGGGAATGCACAGGCAGAGACCCAGTACTTC.

This clonotype has at least ten counts. The chain joins TRBV20-1 to TRBJ2-7, with 12 bases aligning to TRBD2. The CDR3 extends over 16 amino acids. Unmatched junction bases numbered 4, after V lost 1 base and J lost 0 bases. Germline V lookup: CDR1 DFQATT, CDR2 SNEGSKA (reference sequence). CDR3 amino acids: CSARGTSGKSSYEQYF. The CDR3 nucleotides are TGCAGTGCTAGAGGGACTAGCGGGAAGAGCTCCTACGAGCAGTACTTC.

This clonotype was detected many times. This chain links TRBV5-1 with TRBJ2-2, with 7 bases fitting TRBD2. CDR1 SGHRS and CDR2 YFSETQ come from the germline V gene. The CDR3 is made up of 15 amino acids. The ends lost 4 bases at V and 3 bases at J; junction bases unmatched: 6. CDR3 coding DNA: TGCGCCAGCAGCCCGGGGGACTATTACACCGGGGAGCTGTTTTTT. Protein: CASSPGDYYTGELFF. The whole variable domain, filled in from reference TRBV5-1 and TRBJ2-2, reads KAGVTQTPRYLIKTRGQQVTLSCSPISGHRSVSWYQQTPGQGLQFLFEYFSETQRNKGNFPGRFSGRQFSNSRSEMNVSTLELGDSALYLCASSPGDYYTGELFFGEGSRLTVL.

This clonotype was seen at least ten times. V gene TRBV20-1 combines with J gene TRBJ2-1, with TRBD2 matching over 13 bases. Germline CDR1 DFQATT, CDR2 SNEGSKA (reference sequence). The CDR3 is 16 residues long. V was pared by 0 bases and J by 8 bases, with 7 bases of the junction left unmatched. The CDR3 spells CSARDATSGREDEQFF. CDR3 DNA: TGCAGTGCTAGAGACGCTACTAGCGGGAGGGAAGATGAGCAGTTCTTC.

The chain employs TRBV6-2 or TRBV6-3 and TRBJ2-7; 7 bases match TRBD1. With V trimmed by 2 bases and J by 3 bases, 10 bases remained unmatched. Germline V CDR1 and CDR2: MNHEY, SVGEGT. CDR3 length: 16 residues. This CDR3 is CASSYGTVLFDYEQYF. The CDR3 DNA is TGTGCCAGCAGTTACGGGACAGTTCTTTTTGACTACGAGCAGTACTTC.

The sample holds a few counts of this clonotype. The rearrangement uses TRBV20-1 and TRBJ2-3; 8 bases are a match to TRBD2. This CDR3 is 14 amino acids long. J was trimmed by 0 bases and V by 3 bases; bases with no gene match: 2. Germline loops: CDR1 DFQATT, CDR2 SNEGSKA (reference sequence). The CDR3 nucleotides are TGCAGTGCTAGCGGGAGGGCTAGCACAGATACGCAGTATTTT. Its translation: CSASGRASTDTQYF.

This clonotype appeared a few times. The genes are TRBV6-1 and TRBJ2-3, with 7 positions matching TRBD1. CDR3 size: 15 residues. The germline gives CDR1 MNHNS, CDR2 SASEGT. Trimming removed 1 base from V and 6 bases from J; junction bases left unmatched: 7. This CDR3 is CASSEGTGPRDTQYF. CDR3 coding DNA: TGTGCCAGCAGTGAAGGGACAGGACCCAGGGATACGCAGTATTTT.

The CDR3 bases are TGCAGTGCTAGAGATCGTCGGCAGGGGGCATCGGGCGGGGAGCTGTTTTTT. Protein product: CSARDRRQGASGGELFF. The gene calls are TRBV20-1 and TRBJ2-2, with 8 positions matching TRBD1. The CDR3 has 17 residues. In germline, CDR1 is DFQATT, CDR2 SNEGSKA (reference sequence). The V segment lost 0 bases and the J segment 7 bases; nucleotides outside the gene matches: 13.

In this sample, this clonotype turned up a few times. This sequence joins TRBV4-2 and TRBJ2-1; tentative D call: TRBD2 (6 bases). Trimming cost V 3 bases and J 5 bases, with 17 bases left between them. The CDR3 is 16 residues long. Germline loops: CDR1 LGHNA, CDR2 YNFKEQ. For the CDR3, the DNA is TGTGCCAGCAGCCATGAACCGGGACTGGAGAACAATGAGCAGTTCTTC. Translation gives CASSHEPGLENNEQFF.

The rearrangement links TRBV6-2 or TRBV6-3 to TRBJ2-7; 8 bases fit TRBD1. The CDR3 contains 14 residues. Per the germline V gene, CDR1 is MNHEY and CDR2 is SVGEGT. Trimming at V came to 5 bases and at J to 5 bases, leaving 8 bases not matched to a gene. CDR3 sequence reads: CASSGSGTGHEQYF. The CDR3 DNA follows: TGTGCCAGCAGTGGCTCCGGGACAGGCCACGAGCAGTACTTC.

The rearrangement uses TRBV30 and TRBJ2-1; D uncertain. Germline CDR1 and CDR2: GTSNPN and SVGIG (reference sequence). V was cut by 1 base and J by 10 bases, with 11 bases left in between. CDR3 length: 12 amino acids. CDR3 sequence (DNA): TGTGCCTGGAGTGACGACTGGATGGAGCAGTTCTTC. Translation gives CAWSDDWMEQFF.

This chain joins TRBV7-2 and TRBJ1-1; 8 bases match TRBD1. Germline CDR1 SGHTA, CDR2 FQGNSA. V was pared by 5 bases and J by 6 bases, with 2 bases of the junction left unmatched. The CDR3 has 12 residues. CDR3 loop: CASSSRGPEAFF. The CDR3 coding sequence is TGTGCCAGCAGCAGCAGGGGGCCTGAAGCTTTCTTT.

This clonotype showed up many times. The chain has TRBV7-8 and TRBJ2-5, with a possible D match to TRBD2 (5 bases). The germline V and J ends were trimmed by 1 base and 3 bases, with 15 bases remaining between them. The CDR3 runs 16 residues. Germline V gene data show CDR1 as SGHVS and CDR2 as FQNEAQ. The CDR3 nucleotides read TGTGCCAGCAGCTTAGATCCCTCGGGGAACGAAGAGACCCAGTACTTC. Translation: CASSLDPSGNEETQYF.

J is TRBJ2-5 and V is TRBV7-2; 8 bases align to TRBD1. The junction had 7 bases not matched to a gene; V was cut back by 5 bases and J by 5 bases. CDR1 is SGHTA, CDR2 FQGNSA, per germline. CDR3 size: 14 residues. The CDR3 loop is CASSDRTGPETQYF. The CDR3 DNA is TGTGCCAGCAGCGATCGGACAGGGCCGGAGACCCAGTACTTC.